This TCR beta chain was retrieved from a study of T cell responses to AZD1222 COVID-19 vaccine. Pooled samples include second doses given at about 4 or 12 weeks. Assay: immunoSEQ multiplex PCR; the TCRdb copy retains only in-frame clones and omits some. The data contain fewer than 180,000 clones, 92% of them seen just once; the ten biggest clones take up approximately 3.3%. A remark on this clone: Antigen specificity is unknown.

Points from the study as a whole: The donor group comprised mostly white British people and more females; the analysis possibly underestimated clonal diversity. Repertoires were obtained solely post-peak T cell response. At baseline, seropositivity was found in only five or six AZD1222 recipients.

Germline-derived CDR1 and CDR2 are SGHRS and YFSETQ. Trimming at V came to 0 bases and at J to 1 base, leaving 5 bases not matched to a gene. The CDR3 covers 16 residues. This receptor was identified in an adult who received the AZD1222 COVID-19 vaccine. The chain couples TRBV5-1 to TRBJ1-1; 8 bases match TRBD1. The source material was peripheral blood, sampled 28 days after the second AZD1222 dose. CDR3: CASSLVLGTGNTEAFF. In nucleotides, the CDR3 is TGCGCCAGCAGCTTGGTTTTAGGGACAGGGAACACTGAAGCTTTCTTT.